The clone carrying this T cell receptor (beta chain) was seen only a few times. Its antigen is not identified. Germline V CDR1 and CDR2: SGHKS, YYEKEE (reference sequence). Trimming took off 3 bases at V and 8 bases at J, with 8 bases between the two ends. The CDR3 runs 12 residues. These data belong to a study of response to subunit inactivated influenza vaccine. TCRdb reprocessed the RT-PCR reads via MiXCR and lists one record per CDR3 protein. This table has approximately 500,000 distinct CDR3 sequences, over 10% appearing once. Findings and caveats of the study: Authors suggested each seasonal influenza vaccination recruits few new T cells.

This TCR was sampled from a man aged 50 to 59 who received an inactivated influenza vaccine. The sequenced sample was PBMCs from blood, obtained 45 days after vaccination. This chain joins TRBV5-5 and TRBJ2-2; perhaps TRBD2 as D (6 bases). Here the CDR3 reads CASSSRGGELFF. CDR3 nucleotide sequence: TGTGCCAGCAGCTCCCGGGGGGGGGAGCTGTTTTTT.